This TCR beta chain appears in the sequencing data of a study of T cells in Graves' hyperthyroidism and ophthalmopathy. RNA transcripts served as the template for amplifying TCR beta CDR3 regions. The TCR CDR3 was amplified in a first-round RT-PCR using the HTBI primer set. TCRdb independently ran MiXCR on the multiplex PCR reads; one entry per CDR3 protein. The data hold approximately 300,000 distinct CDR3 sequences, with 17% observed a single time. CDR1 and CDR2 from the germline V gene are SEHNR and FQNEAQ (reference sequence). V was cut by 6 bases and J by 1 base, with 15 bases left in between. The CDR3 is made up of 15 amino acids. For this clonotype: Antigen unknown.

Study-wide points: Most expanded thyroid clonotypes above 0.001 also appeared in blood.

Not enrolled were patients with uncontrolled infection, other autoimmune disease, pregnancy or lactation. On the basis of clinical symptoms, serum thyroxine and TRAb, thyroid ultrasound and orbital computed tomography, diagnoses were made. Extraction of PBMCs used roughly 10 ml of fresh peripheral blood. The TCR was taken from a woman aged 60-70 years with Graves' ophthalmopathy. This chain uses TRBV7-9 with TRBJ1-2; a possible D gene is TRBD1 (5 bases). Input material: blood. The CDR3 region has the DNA TGTGCCAGCAGATCCGAGTGGGGGTATAACTATGGCTACACCTTC. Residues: CASRSEWGYNYGYTF.